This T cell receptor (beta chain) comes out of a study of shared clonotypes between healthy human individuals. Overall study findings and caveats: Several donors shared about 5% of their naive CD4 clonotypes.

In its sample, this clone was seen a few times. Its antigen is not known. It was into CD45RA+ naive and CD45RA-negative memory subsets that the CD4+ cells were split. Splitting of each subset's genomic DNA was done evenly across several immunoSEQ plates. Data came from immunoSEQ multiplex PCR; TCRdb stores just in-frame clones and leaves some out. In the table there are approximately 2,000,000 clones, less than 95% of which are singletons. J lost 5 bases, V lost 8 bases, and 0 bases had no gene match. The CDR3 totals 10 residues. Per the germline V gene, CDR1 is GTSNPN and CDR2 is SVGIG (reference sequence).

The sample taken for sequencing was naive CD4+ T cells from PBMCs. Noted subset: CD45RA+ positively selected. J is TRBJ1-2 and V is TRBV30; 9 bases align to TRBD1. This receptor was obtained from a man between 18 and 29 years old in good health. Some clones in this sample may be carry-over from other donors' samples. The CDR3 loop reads CAGQGYGYTF. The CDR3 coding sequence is TGTGCCGGACAGGGGTATGGCTACACCTTC.